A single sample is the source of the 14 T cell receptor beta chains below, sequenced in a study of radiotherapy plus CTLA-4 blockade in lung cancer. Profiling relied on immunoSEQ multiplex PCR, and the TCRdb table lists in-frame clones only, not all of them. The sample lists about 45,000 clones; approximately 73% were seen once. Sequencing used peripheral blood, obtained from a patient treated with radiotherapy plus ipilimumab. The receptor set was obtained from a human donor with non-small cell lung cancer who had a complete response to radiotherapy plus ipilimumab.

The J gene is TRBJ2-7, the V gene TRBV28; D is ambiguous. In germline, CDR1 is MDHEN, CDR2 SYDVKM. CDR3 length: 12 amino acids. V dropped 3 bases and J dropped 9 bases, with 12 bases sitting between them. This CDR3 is CASSFWAEGQYF. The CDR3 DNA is TGTGCCAGCAGTTTCTGGGCAGAAGGGCAGTACTTC.

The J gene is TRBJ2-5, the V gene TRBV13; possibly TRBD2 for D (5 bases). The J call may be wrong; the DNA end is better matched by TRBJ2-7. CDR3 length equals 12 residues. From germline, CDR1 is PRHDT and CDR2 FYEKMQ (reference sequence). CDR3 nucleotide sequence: TGTGCCAGCAGCTTATGGGCGGGCGAGCAGTACTTC. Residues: CASSLWAGEQYF.

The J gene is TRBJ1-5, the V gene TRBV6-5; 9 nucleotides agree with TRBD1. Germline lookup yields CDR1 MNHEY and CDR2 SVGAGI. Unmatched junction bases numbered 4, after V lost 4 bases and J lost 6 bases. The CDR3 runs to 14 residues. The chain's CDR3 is CASSFGQGTQPQHF. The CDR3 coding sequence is TGTGCCAGCAGTTTCGGACAGGGGACTCAGCCCCAGCATTTT.

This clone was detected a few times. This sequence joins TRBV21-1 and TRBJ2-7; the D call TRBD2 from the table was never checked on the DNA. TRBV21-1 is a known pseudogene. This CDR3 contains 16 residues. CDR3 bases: TGTGCCAGCACCAGGTGGGTAGAGCGGAACTCCTACGAGCAGTACTTC. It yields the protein CASTRWVERNSYEQYF.

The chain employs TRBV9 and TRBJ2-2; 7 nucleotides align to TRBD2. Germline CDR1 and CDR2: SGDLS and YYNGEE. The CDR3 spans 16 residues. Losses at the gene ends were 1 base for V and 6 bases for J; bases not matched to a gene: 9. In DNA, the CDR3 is TGTGCCAGCAGCGTACTTGGGGGGGAGTCGGCCGGGGAGCTGTTTTTT. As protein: CASSVLGGESAGELFF.

Here the CDR3 DNA reads TGTGCCAGCAGCTTCCCAAGCGGGAGGGGGAGTGGGACCCAGTACTTC. Translation: CASSFPSGRGSGTQYF. The J gene is TRBJ2-5, the V gene TRBV5-4; TRBD2 agrees at 10 bases. The CDR3 is 16 amino acids. Germline V gene data show CDR1 as SGHNT and CDR2 as YYREEE (reference sequence). J lost 7 bases, V lost 2 bases, and 11 bases had no gene match.

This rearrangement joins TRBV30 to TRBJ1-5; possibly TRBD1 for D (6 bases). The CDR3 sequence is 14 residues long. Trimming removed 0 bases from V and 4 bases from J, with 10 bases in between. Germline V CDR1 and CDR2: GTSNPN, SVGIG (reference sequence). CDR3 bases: TGTGCCTGGAGTGTCATCAGGGGTAATCAGCCCCAGCATTTT. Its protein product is CAWSVIRGNQPQHF.

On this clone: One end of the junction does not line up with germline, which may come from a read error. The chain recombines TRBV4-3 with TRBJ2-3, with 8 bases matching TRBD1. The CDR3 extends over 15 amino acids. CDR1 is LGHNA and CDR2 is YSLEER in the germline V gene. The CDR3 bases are TGCGCCAGCAGTCAAGGACAGGGTGGGACAGATACGCAGTATTTT. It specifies CASSQGQGGTDTQYF.

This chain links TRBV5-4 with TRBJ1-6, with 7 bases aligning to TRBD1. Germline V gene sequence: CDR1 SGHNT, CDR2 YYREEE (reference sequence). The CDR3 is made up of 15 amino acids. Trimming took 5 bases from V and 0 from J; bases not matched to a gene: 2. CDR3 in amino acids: CASRGTDSYNSPLHF. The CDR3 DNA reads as TGTGCCAGCAGGGGGACAGACTCCTATAATTCACCCCTCCACTTT.

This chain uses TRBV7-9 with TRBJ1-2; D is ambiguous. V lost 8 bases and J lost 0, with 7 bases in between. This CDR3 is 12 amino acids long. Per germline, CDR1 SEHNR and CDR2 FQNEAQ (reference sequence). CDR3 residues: CASGSANYGYTF. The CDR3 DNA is TGTGCCAGCGGGAGTGCTAACTATGGCTACACCTTC.

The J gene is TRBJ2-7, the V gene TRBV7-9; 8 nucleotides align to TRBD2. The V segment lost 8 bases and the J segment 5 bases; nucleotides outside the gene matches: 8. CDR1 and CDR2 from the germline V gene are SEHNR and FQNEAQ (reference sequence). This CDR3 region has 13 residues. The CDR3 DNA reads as TGTGCCAGCGGAACCGGGGGGGTAGACGAGCAGTACTTC. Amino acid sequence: CASGTGGVDEQYF.

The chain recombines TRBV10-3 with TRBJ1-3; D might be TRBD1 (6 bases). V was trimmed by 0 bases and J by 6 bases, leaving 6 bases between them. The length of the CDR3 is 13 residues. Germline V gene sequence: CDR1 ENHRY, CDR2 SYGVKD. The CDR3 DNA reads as TGTGCCATCAGTGAGTCGGGGGCAAACACCATATATTTT. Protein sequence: CAISESGANTIYF.

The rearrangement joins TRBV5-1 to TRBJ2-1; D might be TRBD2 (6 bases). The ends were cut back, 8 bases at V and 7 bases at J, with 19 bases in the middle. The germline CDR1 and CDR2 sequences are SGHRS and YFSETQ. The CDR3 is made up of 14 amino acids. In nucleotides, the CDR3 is TGCGCCAGTTCCCCAGCGGGTCCGGGTAATGAGCAGTTCTTC. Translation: CASSPAGPGNEQFF.

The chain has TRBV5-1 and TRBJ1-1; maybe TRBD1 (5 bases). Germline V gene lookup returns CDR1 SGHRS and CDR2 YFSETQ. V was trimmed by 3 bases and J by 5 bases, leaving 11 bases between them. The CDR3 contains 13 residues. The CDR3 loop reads CASSSGRETEAFF. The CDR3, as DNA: TGCGCCAGCAGCTCAGGGCGGGAAACTGAAGCTTTCTTT. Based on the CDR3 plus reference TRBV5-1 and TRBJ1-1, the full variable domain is KAGVTQTPRYLIKTRGQQVTLSCSPISGHRSVSWYQQTPGQGLQFLFEYFSETQRNKGNFPGRFSGRQFSNSRSEMNVSTLELGDSALYLCASSSGRETEAFFGQGTRLTVV.